Listed below are T cell receptor beta chains from one sample, sequenced in a study of T cell changes during pregnancy in multiple sclerosis. Repertoires were generated with immunoSEQ multiplex PCR, while TCRdb's copy carries only in-frame clones and drops some. The data show 100,000 or so clones, just over 90% seen once. Sequenced here: peripheral blood, sampled in the second trimester of pregnancy. The origin of the receptors is a female donor with multiple sclerosis, enrolled in a pregnancy study. Each CDR3 is given with its conserved first and last residue. Fields, in order: clone size, D gene, V gene, J gene, CDR3 DNA, CDR3 protein. A D gene is named only where the DNA matches it firmly. Clone size is not always given. Where it is, it says once, few, many or a class for expanded clones.

.	TRBD2	TRBV5-1	TRBJ2-7	TGCGCCAGCAGCTTACTAGCGGGAGGCTCCTACGAGCAGTACTTC	CASSLLAGGSYEQYF
.	.	TRBV13	TRBJ1-2	TGTGCCAGCAGCTCTGGAAACAGGGATTTGAACTATGGCTACACCTTC	CASSSGNRDLNYGYTF
.	.	TRBV2	TRBJ1-3	TGTGCCAGCAGTGCCCCGGTCTCTGAGCGGACCATATATTTT	CASSAPVSERTIYF
.	.	TRBV19	TRBJ1-2	TGTGCCAGTAGTCCTCAGGGGCCACCTAACTATGGCTACACCTTC	CASSPQGPPNYGYTF
.	TRBD1	TRBV5-6	TRBJ1-2	TGTGCCAGCAGCTTAGGACTCAGGGGGCTCTATGGCTACACCTTC	CASSLGLRGLYGYTF
.	.	TRBV9	TRBJ1-1	TGTGCCAGCAGCGTAGGTAAGGGGCGACGGACTGAAGCTTTCTTT	CASSVGKGRRTEAFF
once	.	TRBV6-5	TRBJ2-3	TGTGCCAGCAGTTACTCTCCGGGGGGCACAGATACGCAGTATTTT	CASSYSPGGTDTQYF
.	.	TRBV15	TRBJ2-3	TGTGCCACCAGCGGGGGACAACCTGGAACAGATACGCAGTATTTT	CATSGGQPGTDTQYF
.	.	TRBV5-1	TRBJ1-4	TGCGCCAGCAGCTTGGCGGGGGAAGCTAATGAAAAACTGTTTTTT	CASSLAGEANEKLFF
once	TRBD1	TRBV30	TRBJ1-6	TGTGCCTGGAGTGTTCGGATATCTGGGACAGGGGCCATTTCACCCCTCCACTTT	CAWSVRISGTGAISPLHF
once	.	TRBV30	TRBJ1-1	TGTGCCTGGGCAGGAGGGGCCAACACTGAAGCTTTCTTT	CAWAGGANTEAFF
.	.	TRBV6-1	TRBJ1-1	TGTGCCAGCCGCCGAGAGTCCATGAACACTGAAGCTTTCTTT	CASRRESMNTEAFF
.	.	TRBV7-9	TRBJ2-7	TGTGCCAGCAGCTGGGGGGATTACGAGCAGTACTTC	CASSWGDYEQYF
.	TRBD2	TRBV11-3	TRBJ2-1	TGTGCCAGCAGCTTAGATCTAGCGGGAGGTGGGGATGAGCAGTTCTTC	CASSLDLAGGGDEQFF
.	.	TRBV19	TRBJ1-1	TGTGCCAGTAGTATTGACAGAAACACTGAAGCTTTCTTT	CASSIDRNTEAFF